Described below is a single T cell receptor beta chain sequence and its context. This sample is drawn from a study of blood T cell repertoires in COVID-19. Study context: The origin of the acute and convalescent COVID-19 samples was the United States, Italy and Spain. In each case, the material was cDNA or gDNA derived from T cells, B-cell-depleted T cells, or PBMCs.

Which cohort a participant joined came from the clinical history participants gave. Within 2 weeks before study entry, exposed participants met a COVID-19 case. Germline V gives CDR1 KGHDR, CDR2 SFDVKD. This CDR3 has 12 residues. Trimming removed 5 bases from V and 8 bases from J, with 11 bases in between. The protocol was immunoSEQ multiplex PCR, while the TCRdb copy is restricted to in-frame clones and leaves out a portion. The sample records around 270,000 clones, 88% being singletons. The specimen was PBMCs or T cells enriched from blood (not recorded which). The receptor was isolated from a woman aged 40 to 49 who had been exposed to COVID-19. The chain joins TRBV24-1 to TRBJ1-1; no clear D gene. The CDR3 nucleotides are TGTGCCACCAGTGCTTCGGGAGTAGAAGCTTTCTTT. As protein: CATSASGVEAFF.